The rows below give T cell receptor beta chains drawn from one sample of a study of Ad26.COV2.S vaccination and SARS-CoV-2 variants. TCRdb keeps only in-frame clones here, not all; method: immunoSEQ multiplex PCR. The table shows 300,000 to 350,000 clones, with about 86% occurring only once. The starting material was peripheral blood, obtained in a trial of Ad26.COV2.S vaccine versus placebo. The receptors here all came from a person between 18 and 59 years old who received the Ad26.COV2.S COVID-19 vaccine or a placebo. Both conserved end residues are trimmed from each CDR3. Fields, in order: V gene, clone size, D gene, CDR3 protein. The D gene is left open where the match is weak. Rows give clone size only sometimes, using once, few, many, or a class for an expanded clone.

v_call: TRBV18
clone_size: .
d_call: .
cdr3_aa: ASSPPGVPYEQY

v_call: TRBV19
clone_size: .
d_call: TRBD2
cdr3_aa: ASSSTRLAGGPNEQF

v_call: TRBV12-3/TRBV12-4
clone_size: few
d_call: .
cdr3_aa: ASSPGRAALH

v_call: TRBV6-2/TRBV6-3
clone_size: few
d_call: .
cdr3_aa: ASSALYGYT

v_call: TRBV5-1
clone_size: .
d_call: TRBD1
cdr3_aa: ASSLDGTGVTEAF

v_call: TRBV19
clone_size: .
d_call: .
cdr3_aa: ASSPPGGSSGQPQH

v_call: TRBV18
clone_size: .
d_call: .
cdr3_aa: ASSPDNSGNTIY

v_call: TRBV2
clone_size: once
d_call: TRBD1
cdr3_aa: ASMTGTGDYQPQH

v_call: TRBV5-5
clone_size: .
d_call: TRBD1
cdr3_aa: ASSLQPGQVAYEQY

v_call: TRBV15
clone_size: many
d_call: .
cdr3_aa: ATSRGVGYGYT

v_call: TRBV5-1
clone_size: once
d_call: TRBD1
cdr3_aa: ASSLATGAPSAF

v_call: TRBV25-1
clone_size: .
d_call: TRBD2
cdr3_aa: ASSAGGLGADTQY

v_call: TRBV5-1
clone_size: .
d_call: .
cdr3_aa: ASTRSSPPTYNEQF

v_call: TRBV7-9
clone_size: .
d_call: TRBD1
cdr3_aa: ASSLMGQGGEKLF

v_call: TRBV6-5
clone_size: .
d_call: .
cdr3_aa: ASSYIKGGGVGEAF

v_call: TRBV19
clone_size: .
d_call: TRBD2
cdr3_aa: ASSIPTSGGNEQF

v_call: TRBV4-2
clone_size: .
d_call: TRBD1
cdr3_aa: ASSQAAGGDGYT

v_call: TRBV6-5
clone_size: .
d_call: .
cdr3_aa: ASRTPGQDYGYT